These T cell receptor beta chains were read from a single sample in a study of T cell repertoires in cytomegalovirus infection. TCRdb reprocessed the reads with MiXCR, giving one entry per CDR3 protein. This table holds more than 400,000 distinct CDR3 sequences, approximately 26% found once. The sequenced sample was PBMCs. The origin of the receptors is a human donor in good health (CMV status not recorded). Some clones in this sample may be carry-over from other donors' samples. Both conserved end residues are part of each CDR3. The D gene is left open where the match is weak. The size of a clone is reported for some rows only, either as once, few or many, or as a class for expanded clones.

j_call: TRBJ1-2; v_call: TRBV19; d_call: TRBD1; clone_size: -; cdr3_nt: TGTGCCAGCCATCGAAAACAGGGGACCTACTATGGCTACACCTTC; cdr3_aa: CASHRKQGTYYGYTF
j_call: TRBJ1-4; v_call: TRBV11-2; d_call: -; clone_size: -; cdr3_nt: TGTGCCAGCAGCTTAGGATCGGGCTGGACTGAAAAACTGTTTTTT; cdr3_aa: CASSLGSGWTEKLFF
j_call: TRBJ2-7; v_call: TRBV27; d_call: TRBD2; clone_size: many; cdr3_nt: TGTGCCAGCAAGGTTACTAGCGGGAGCTATTACGAGCAGTACTTC; cdr3_aa: CASKVTSGSYYEQYF
j_call: TRBJ1-5; v_call: TRBV7-8; d_call: TRBD1; clone_size: -; cdr3_nt: TGTGCCAGCAGCTGGGGGGACAGCTATCAGCCCCAGCATTTT; cdr3_aa: CASSWGDSYQPQHF
j_call: TRBJ2-1; v_call: TRBV6-2/TRBV6-3; d_call: -; clone_size: -; cdr3_nt: TGTGCCAGCAGCACGGACATTTACAATGAGCAGTTCTTC; cdr3_aa: CASSTDIYNEQFF
j_call: TRBJ2-2; v_call: TRBV7-6; d_call: -; clone_size: many; cdr3_nt: TGTGCCAGCAGCCAACAGGCGAACGGGGAGCTGTTTTTT; cdr3_aa: CASSQQANGELFF
j_call: TRBJ2-7; v_call: TRBV7-8; d_call: -; clone_size: many; cdr3_nt: TGTGCCAGCAGCTTAGGGTCCGGTACCTACGAGCAGTACTTC; cdr3_aa: CASSLGSGTYEQYF
j_call: TRBJ2-1; v_call: TRBV5-8; d_call: TRBD2; clone_size: -; cdr3_nt: TGTGCCAGCAGCTTAGCGGGATTGGGGAGTGAGCAGTTCTTC; cdr3_aa: CASSLAGLGSEQFF
j_call: TRBJ2-7; v_call: TRBV29-1; d_call: -; clone_size: once; cdr3_nt: TGCAGCGTTACCCCAGGAGGAGCGGGTACCTACGAGCAGTACTTC; cdr3_aa: CSVTPGGAGTYEQYF
j_call: TRBJ2-7; v_call: TRBV27; d_call: TRBD2; clone_size: -; cdr3_nt: TGTGCCAGCAGCATCGGACTAGCGGGGGCCTACGAGCAGTACTTC; cdr3_aa: CASSIGLAGAYEQYF
j_call: TRBJ1-5; v_call: TRBV7-8; d_call: -; clone_size: many; cdr3_nt: TGTGCCAGCAGCTTAACAGGGCTAAATAGCAATCAGCCCCAGCATTTT; cdr3_aa: CASSLTGLNSNQPQHF